The sequence of this T cell receptor (beta chain) was determined in a study of blood T cells in healthy people across ages. The use of a sample-barcoded 5' primer and a J-beta primer mix characterized a second PCR of roughly 7 to 11 cycles. Through a template-switch adaptor with 12 random nucleotides, each cDNA molecule received a tag. TCRdb analysed the 5' RACE reads with MiXCR anew, one entry per CDR3 protein. The data show under 800,000 distinct CDR3 sequences, roughly 21% seen once. The draw of peripheral blood yielded roughly 9.4 milliliters from each donor. The V segment lost 2 bases and the J segment 4 bases; nucleotides outside the gene matches: 8. The length of the CDR3 is 16 residues. CDR1 SGHTA and CDR2 FQGNSA come from the germline V gene. About this clonotype itself: Its antigen is currently unknown.

Regarding the study as a whole: Diversity was higher, and naive CD4+ cells more numerous, in long-lived donors than in aged donors.

This receptor was taken from a man between 65 and 85 years old in good health. The chain carries TRBV7-2 and TRBJ2-5, with 9 bases identical to TRBD1. The specimen was blood. The DNA for the CDR3 is TGTGCCAGCAGCTTATACAGGGGGCCCCCGGGAGAGACCCAGTACTTC. This translates into CASSLYRGPPGETQYF.